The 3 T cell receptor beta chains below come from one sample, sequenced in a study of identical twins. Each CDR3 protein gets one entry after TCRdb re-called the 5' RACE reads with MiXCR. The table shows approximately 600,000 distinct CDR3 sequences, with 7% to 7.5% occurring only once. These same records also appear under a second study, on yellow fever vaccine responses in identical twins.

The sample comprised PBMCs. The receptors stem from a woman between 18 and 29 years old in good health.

In nucleotides, the CDR3 is TGCAGTGCACCGGGACTAGCGGATGAGCAGTTCTTC. Translated, it gives CSAPGLADEQFF. The chain links TRBV20-1 to TRBJ2-1; the match to TRBD2 covers 11 bases. Trimming cost V 6 bases and J 8 bases; bases outside gene matches: 3. The CDR3 is 12 residues long. Germline V lookup: CDR1 DFQATT, CDR2 SNEGSKA (reference sequence).

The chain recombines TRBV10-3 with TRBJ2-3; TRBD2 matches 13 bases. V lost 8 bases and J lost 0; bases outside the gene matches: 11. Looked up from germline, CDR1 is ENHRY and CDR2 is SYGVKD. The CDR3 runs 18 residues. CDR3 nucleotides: TGTGCCATCTGTTTCACTAGCGGGAGGGCCGGGAGCACAGATACGCAGTATTTT. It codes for CAICFTSGRAGSTDTQYF.

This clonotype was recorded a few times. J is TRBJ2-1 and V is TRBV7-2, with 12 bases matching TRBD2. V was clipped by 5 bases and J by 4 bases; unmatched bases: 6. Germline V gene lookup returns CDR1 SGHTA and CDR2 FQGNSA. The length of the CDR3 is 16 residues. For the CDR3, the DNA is TGTGCCAGCAGCCCGGTTGGGACTAGCGGGTACAATGAGCAGTTCTTC. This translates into CASSPVGTSGYNEQFF.